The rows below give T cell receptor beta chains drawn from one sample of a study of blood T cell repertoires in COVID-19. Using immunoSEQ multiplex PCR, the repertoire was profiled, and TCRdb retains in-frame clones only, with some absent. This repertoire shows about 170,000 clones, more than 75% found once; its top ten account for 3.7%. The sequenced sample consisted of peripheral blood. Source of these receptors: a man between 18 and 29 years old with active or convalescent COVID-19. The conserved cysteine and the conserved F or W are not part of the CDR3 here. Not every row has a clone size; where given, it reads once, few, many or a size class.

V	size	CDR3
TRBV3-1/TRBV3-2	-	ASSQDSTAFMNTEAF
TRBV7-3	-	ASRGRGTGELF
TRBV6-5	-	ASRSRDSNQPQH
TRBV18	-	ASSPPTGSETQY
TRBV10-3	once	AIRDGSNTGELF
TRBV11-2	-	ASSLQKNQNYNEQF
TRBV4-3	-	ASSQDRVWTEAF
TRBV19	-	ASSIFGQGLYEQY
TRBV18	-	ASSTLQGASNYGYT
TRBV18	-	ASSSGQGSEKLF